Only a few counts were recorded for the clone carrying this T cell receptor (beta chain). Antigen: not known. The germline V and J ends were trimmed by 1 base and 11 bases, with 14 bases remaining between them. CDR3 length: 13 amino acids. Per the germline V gene, CDR1 is SGHTA and CDR2 is FQGNSA. Using a J-beta primer mix together with a sample-barcoded 5' primer, a second PCR was run for roughly 6 to 11 cycles. TCRdb used MiXCR to reprocess the 5' RACE reads, holding one entry per CDR3 protein. Of around 1,000,000 distinct CDR3 sequences in the sample, under 30% are singletons; the top ten hold about 0.72%. The data are from a study of blood T cells in healthy people across ages. Whole-study findings and limits: In these data, TCR beta diversity tracked strongly with naive T cell percentage.

These data also featured in a second study, about T cells of mothers and their children.

The sequence derives from a girl aged 2-15 years in good health. The chain uses TRBV7-2 and TRBJ2-5; perhaps TRBD1 as D (6 bases). Input material: blood. The CDR3 coding sequence is TGTGCCAGCAGCTTAGGAAGCGACAGGTCGCAGTACTTC. It encodes CASSLGSDRSQYF.